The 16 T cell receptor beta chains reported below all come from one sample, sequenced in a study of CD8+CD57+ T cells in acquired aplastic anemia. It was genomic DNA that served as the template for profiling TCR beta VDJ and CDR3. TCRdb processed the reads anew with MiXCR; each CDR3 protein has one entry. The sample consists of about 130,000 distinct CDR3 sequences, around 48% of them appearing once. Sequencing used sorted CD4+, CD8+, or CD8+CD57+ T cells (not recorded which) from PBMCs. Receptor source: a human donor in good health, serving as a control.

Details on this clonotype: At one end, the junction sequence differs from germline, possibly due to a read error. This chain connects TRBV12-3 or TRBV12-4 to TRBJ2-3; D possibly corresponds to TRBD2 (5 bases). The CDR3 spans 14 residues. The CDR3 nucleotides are TGTGCCAGCAGTTTTACAACCATGGGAGATACGCGGTATTTT. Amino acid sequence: CASSFTTMGDTRYF.

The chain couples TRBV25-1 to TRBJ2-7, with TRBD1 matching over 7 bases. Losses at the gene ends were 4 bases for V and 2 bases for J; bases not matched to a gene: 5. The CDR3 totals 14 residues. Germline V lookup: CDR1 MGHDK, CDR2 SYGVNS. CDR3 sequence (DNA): TGTGCCAGCAGTGGGACGGACAGGACCTACGAGCAGTACTTC. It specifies CASSGTDRTYEQYF.

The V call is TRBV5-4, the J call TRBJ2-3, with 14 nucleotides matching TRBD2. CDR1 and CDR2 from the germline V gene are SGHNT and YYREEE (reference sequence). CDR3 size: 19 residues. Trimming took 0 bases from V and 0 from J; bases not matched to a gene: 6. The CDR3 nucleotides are TGTGCCAGCAGCTTGGGACTAGCGGGGGGGAAGAAAAGCACAGATACGCAGTATTTT. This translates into CASSLGLAGGKKSTDTQYF.

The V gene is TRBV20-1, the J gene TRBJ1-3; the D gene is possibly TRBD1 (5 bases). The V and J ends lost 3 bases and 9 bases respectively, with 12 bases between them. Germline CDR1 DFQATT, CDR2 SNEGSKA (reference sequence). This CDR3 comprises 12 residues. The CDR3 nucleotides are TGCAGTGCTAGGGGGGAGAGAATCACCATATATTTT. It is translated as CSARGERITIYF.

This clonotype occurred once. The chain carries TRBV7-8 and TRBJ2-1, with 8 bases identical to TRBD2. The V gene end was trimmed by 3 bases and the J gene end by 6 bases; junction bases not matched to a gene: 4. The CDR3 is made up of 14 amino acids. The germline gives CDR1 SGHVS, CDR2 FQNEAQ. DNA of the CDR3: TGTGCCAGCAGCTTTTCAGCGGGGGTCAATGAGCAGTTCTTC. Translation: CASSFSAGVNEQFF.

The CDR3 reads CASKRGGTQYF. The CDR3 DNA is TGTGCCAGCAAGCGAGGCGGGACCCAGTACTTC. V is TRBV6-6 and J is TRBJ2-5; D remains unclear. CDR1 is MNHNY and CDR2 is SVGAGI in the germline V gene (reference sequence). V lost 7 bases and J lost 7, with 10 bases in between. The CDR3 has 11 residues.

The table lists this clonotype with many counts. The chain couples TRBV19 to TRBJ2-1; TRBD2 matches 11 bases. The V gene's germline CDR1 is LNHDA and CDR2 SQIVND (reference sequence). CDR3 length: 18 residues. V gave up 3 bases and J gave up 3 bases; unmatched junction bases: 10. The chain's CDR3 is CASSIGLAGGQLYNEQFF. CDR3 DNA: TGTGCCAGTAGTATTGGTCTAGCGGGGGGCCAGCTCTACAATGAGCAGTTCTTC.

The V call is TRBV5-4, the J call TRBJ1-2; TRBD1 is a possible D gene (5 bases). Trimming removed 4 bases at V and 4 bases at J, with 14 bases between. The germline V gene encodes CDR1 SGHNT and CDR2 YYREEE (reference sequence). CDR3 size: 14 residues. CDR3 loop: CASSQGAGSYGYTF. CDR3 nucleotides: TGTGCCAGCAGCCAAGGGGCTGGCAGCTATGGCTACACCTTC.

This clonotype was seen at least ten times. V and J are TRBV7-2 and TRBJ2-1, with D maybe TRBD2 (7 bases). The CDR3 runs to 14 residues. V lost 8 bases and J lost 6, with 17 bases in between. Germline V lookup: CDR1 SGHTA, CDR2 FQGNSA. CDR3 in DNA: TGTGCCAGCCAAGGGGGGGGTAGTATCAATGAGCAGTTCTTC. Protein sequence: CASQGGGSINEQFF.

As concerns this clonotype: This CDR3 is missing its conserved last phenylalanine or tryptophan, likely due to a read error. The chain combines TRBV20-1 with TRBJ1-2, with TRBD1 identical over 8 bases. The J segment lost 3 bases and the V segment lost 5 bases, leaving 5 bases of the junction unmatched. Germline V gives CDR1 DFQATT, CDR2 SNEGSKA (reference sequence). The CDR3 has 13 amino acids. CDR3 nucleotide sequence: TGCAGTGCTCAGGGGGCGTCGGACTATGGCTACACCCTC. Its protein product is CSAQGASDYGYTL.

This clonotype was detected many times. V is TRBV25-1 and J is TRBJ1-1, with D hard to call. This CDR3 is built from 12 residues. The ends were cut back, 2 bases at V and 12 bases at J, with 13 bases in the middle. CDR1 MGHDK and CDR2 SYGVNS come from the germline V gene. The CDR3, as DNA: TGTGCCAGCAGTGAAGGGGATTTTGTGACTTTCTTT. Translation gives CASSEGDFVTFF.

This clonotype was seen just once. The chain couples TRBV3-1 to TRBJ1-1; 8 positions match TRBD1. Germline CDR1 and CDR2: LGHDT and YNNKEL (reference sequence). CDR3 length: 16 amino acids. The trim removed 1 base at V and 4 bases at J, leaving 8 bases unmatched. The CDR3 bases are TGTGCCAGCAGCCAAGTCAGGGGGCGGCGGATCACTGAAGCTTTCTTT. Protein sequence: CASSQVRGRRITEAFF. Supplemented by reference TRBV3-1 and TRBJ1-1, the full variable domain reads DTAVSQTPKYLVTQMGNDKSIKCEQNLGHDTMYWYKQDSKKFLKIMFSYNNKELIINETVPNRFSPKSPDKAHLNLHINSLELGDSAVYFCASSQVRGRRITEAFFGQGTRLTVV.

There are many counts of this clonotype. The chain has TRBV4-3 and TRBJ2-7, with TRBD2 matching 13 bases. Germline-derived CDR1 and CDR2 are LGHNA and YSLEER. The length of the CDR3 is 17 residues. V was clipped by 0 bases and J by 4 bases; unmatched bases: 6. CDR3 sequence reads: CASSQDRTSGGTYEQYF. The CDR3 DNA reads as TGCGCCAGCAGCCAAGACCGGACTAGCGGGGGTACTTACGAGCAGTACTTC.

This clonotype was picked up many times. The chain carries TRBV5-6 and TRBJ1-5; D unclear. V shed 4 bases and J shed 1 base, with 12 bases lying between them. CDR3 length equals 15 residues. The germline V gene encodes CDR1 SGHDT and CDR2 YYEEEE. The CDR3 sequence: CASSLGSLSNQPQHF. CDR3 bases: TGTGCCAGCAGCCTGGGGTCCTTGAGCAATCAGCCCCAGCATTTT. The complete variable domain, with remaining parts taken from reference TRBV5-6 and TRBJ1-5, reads DAGVTQSPTHLIKTRGQQVTLRCSPKSGHDTVSWYQQALGQGPQFIFQYYEEEERQRGNFPDRFSGHQFPNYSSELNVNALLLGDSALYLCASSLGSLSNQPQHFGDGTRLSIL.

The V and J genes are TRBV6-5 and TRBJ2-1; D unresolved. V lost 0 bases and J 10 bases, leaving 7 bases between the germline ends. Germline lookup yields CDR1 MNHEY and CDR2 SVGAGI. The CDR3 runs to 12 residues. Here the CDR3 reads CASSYSGREQFF. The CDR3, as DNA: TGTGCCAGCAGTTACTCGGGAAGGGAGCAGTTCTTC.

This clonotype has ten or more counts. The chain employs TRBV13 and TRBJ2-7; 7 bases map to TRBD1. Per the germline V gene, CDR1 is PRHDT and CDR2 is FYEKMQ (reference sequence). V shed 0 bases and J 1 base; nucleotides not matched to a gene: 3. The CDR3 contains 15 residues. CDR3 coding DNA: TGTGCCAGCAGCTTAGGACAGGGGAAGTCCTACGAGCAGTACTTC. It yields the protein CASSLGQGKSYEQYF.